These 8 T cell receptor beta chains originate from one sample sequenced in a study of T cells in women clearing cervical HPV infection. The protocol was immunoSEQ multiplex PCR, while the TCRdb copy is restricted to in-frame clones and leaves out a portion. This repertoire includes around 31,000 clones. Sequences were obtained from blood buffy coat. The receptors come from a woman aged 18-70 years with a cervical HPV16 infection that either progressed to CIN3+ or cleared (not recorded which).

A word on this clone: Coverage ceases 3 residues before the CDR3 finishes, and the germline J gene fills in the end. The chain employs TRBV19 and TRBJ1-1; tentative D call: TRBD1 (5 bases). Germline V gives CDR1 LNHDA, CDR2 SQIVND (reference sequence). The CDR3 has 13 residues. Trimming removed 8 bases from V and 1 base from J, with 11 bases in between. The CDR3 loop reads CASGQGSNTEAFF. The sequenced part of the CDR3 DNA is TGTGCCAGTGGGCAGGGATCGAACACTGAA. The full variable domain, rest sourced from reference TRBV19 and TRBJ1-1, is DGGITQSPKYLFRKEGQNVTLSCEQNLNHDAMYWYRQDPGQGLRLIYYSQIVNDFQKGDIAEGYSVSREKKESFPLTVTSAQKNPTAFYLCASGQGSNTEAFFGQGTRLTVV.

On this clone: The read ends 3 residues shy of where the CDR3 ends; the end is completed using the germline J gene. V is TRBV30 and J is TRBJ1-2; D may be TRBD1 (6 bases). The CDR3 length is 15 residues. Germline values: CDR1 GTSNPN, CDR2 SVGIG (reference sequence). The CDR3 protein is CAWRWGLADDYDYTF. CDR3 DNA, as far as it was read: TGTGCCTGGAGATGGGGGCTAGCCGACGACTACGAC.

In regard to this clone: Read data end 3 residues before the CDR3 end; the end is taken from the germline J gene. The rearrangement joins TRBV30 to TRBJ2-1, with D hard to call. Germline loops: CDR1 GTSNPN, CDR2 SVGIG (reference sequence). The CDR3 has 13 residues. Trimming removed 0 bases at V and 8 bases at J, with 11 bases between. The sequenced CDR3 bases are TGTGCCTGGAGTGTCCTCTTGGGCGATGAG. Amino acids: CAWSVLLGDE. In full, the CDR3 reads CAWSVLLGDEQFF.

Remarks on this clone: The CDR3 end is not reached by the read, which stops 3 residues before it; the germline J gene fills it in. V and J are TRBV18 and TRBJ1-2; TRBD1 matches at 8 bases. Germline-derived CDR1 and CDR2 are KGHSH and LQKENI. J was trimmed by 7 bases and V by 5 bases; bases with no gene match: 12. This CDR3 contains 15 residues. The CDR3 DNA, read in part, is TGTGCCAGCTCAGATACCCTTGACAGGGGCTTTGGC. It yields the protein CASSDTLDRGFG. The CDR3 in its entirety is CASSDTLDRGFGYTF.

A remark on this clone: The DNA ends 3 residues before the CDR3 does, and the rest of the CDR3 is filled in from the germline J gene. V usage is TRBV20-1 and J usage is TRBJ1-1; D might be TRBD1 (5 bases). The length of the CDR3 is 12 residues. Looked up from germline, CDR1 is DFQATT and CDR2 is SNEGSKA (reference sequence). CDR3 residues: CSARVLGVEAFF. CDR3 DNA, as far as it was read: TGCAGTGCTAGAGTGCTAGGGGTGGAA.

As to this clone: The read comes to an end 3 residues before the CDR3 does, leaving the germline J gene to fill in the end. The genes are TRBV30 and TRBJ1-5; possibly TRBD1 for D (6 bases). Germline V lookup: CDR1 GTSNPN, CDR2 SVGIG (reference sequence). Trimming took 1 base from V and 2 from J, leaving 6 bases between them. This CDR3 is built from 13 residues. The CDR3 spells CAWSGQGNQPQHF. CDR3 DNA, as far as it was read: TGTGCCTGGAGTGGACAGGGCAATCAGCCC.

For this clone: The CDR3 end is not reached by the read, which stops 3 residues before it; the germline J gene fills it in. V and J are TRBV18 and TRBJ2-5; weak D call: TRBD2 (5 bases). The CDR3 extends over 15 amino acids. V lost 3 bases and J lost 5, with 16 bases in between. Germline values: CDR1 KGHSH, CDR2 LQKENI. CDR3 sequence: CASSPPDKTGETQYF. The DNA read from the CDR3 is TGTGCCAGCTCACCGCCTGACAAGACGGGGGAGACC.

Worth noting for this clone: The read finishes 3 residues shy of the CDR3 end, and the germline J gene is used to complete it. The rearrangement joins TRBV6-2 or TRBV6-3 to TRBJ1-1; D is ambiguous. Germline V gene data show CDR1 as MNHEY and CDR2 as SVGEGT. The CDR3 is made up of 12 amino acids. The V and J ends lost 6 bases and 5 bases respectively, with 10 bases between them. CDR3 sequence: CASSFRRTEAFF. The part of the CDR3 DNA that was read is TGTGCCAGCAGCTTCAGGCGTACTGAA.